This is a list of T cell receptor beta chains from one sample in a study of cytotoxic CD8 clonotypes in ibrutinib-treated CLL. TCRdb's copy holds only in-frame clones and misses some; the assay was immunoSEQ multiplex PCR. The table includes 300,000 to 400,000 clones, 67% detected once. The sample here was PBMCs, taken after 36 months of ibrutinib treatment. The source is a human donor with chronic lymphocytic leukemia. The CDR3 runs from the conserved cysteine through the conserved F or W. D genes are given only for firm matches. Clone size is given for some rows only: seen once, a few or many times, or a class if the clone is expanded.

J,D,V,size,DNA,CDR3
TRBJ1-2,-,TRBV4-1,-,TGCGCCAGCAGCCAAGTAACAGCCTATGGCTACACCTTC,CASSQVTAYGYTF
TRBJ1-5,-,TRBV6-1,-,TGTGCCAGCAGCCGTTTGGGGGCCCCCAATCAGCCCCAGCATTTT,CASSRLGAPNQPQHF
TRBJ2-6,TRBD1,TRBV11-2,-,TGTGCCAGCAGACCCGGGACAGGACTCTCTGGGGCCAACGTCCTGACTTTC,CASRPGTGLSGANVLTF
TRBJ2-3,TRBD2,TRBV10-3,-,TGTGCCATCAGTGAACGGACTAGCGGGACAGATACGCAGTATTTT,CAISERTSGTDTQYF
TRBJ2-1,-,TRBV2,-,TGTGCCAGCAGTACAGGGACTGCCAATGAGCAGTTCTTC,CASSTGTANEQFF
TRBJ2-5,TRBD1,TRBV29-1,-,TGCAGCGTTGATACAGGGGGGTACCAAGAGACCCAGTACTTC,CSVDTGGYQETQYF
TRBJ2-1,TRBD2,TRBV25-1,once,TGTGCCAGCACCGGGACTAGCGACCCGAGCTCCTACAATGAGCAGTTCTTC,CASTGTSDPSSYNEQFF
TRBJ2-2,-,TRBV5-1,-,TGCGCCAGCAGCTTGGTGGCTGGGAGAAGGAACACCGGGGAGCTGTTTTTT,CASSLVAGRRNTGELFF
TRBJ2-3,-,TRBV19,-,TGTGCCAGTAGCCAGACAGCCACTAGCACAGATACGCAGTATTTT,CASSQTATSTDTQYF
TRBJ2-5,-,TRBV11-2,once,TGTGCCAGCAGCGCCTGGGCCTCAGGGTCTATGGGGACCCAGTACTTC,CASSAWASGSMGTQYF
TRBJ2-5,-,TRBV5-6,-,TGTGCCAGCAGCACAAGGCCTCTAGAGACCCAGTACTTC,CASSTRPLETQYF
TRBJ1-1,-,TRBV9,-,TGTGCCAGCAGCGTTACAGGAGACGATGAAGCTTTCTTT,CASSVTGDDEAFF
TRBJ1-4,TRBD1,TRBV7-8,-,TGTGCCAGCAACAGGGGTTTTGAGGAAAAACTGTTTTTT,CASNRGFEEKLFF
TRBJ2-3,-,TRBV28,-,TGTGCCAGCAGTTCCTTTACTAGCTCAGATACGCAGTATTTT,CASSSFTSSDTQYF
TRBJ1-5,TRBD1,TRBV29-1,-,TGCAGCGTCGGGACAGGGTTGAATAATCAGCCCCAGCATTTT,CSVGTGLNNQPQHF
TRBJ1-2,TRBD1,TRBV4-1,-,TGCGCCAGCAGCCAAAGAGGGGACAGGCTAACGTATGGCTACACCTTC,CASSQRGDRLTYGYTF
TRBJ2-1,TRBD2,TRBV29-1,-,TGCAGCTGGGGGACTAGCGGGAGTGATGAGCAGTTCTTC,CSWGTSGSDEQFF
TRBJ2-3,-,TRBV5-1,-,TGCGCCAGCAGCCCAGGACCACCCATCACAGATACGCAGTATTTT,CASSPGPPITDTQYF
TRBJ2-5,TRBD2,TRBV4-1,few,TGCGCCAGCAGCCACGGGACTAGCGGGAGTAAAGAGACCCAGTACTTC,CASSHGTSGSKETQYF
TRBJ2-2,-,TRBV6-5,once,TGTGCCAGCAGACCCGGGACACCGTTCACCGGGGAGCTGTTTTTT,CASRPGTPFTGELFF
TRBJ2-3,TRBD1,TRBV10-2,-,TGCGCCAGCTCCGAACAGGGGTACACAGATACGCAGTATTTT,CASSEQGYTDTQYF
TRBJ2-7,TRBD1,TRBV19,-,TGTGCCAGTAGTGTGTTCGTGGGACAGGCCTACGAGCAGTACTTC,CASSVFVGQAYEQYF